This T cell receptor beta chain derives from a study of CD8 T cells in Susac syndrome. With 1 base removed from V and 2 bases from J, the gap between germline ends came to 12 bases. This CDR3 spans 14 amino acids. Germline V gene data show CDR1 as DFQATT and CDR2 as SNEGSKA (reference sequence). Sequencing of TCR beta was performed on blood CD8+ and CD4+ T cells. Treatment-naive patients with stable or active relapsing-remitting disease served as multiple sclerosis controls. Negative isolation yielded CD4+ and CD8+ T cells, and FACS enriched TEMRA cells. With random hexamers, reverse transcription was performed on about 0.45 to 1 ug of RNA. Multiplex immunoSEQ PCR targeted 54 Vbeta and 13 Jbeta TCR beta segments. MiXCR was run by TCRdb on the immunoSEQ multiplex PCR reads, yielding one entry per CDR3 protein. The profile shows about 180,000 distinct CDR3 sequences, 90% to 96% of them singletons.

The sequence was collected from a human donor with multiple sclerosis. Material for sequencing was CD4+ T cells from PBMCs. The V gene is TRBV20-1, the J gene TRBJ2-7; D is tentatively TRBD1 or TRBD2 (5 bases each). The CDR3 DNA follows: TGCAGTGCTAGAGTTGGGACCGGTACCTACGAGCAGTACTTC. Encoded protein: CSARVGTGTYEQYF.